Reported below is one TCR beta chain. CDR3 length: 14 residues. V shed 0 bases and J 8 bases; nucleotides not matched to a gene: 7. The germline V gene encodes CDR1 SGHKS and CDR2 YYEKEE (reference sequence). The sample is drawn from a study of cytomegalovirus exposure and HLA in healthy donors. PCR amplification relied on 60 Vbeta primers (plus 13 Jbeta primers). This table comes from immunoSEQ multiplex PCR, and its TCRdb copy is limited to in-frame clones, with some not included. The table records approximately 60,000 clones, 65% to 90% of them present only once. The sample consisted of PBMCs. The TCR sequence derives from a man aged 25 to 40 in good health and CMV-seronegative. The V call is TRBV5-5, the J call TRBJ1-2; 7 bases line up with TRBD1. The CDR3 reads CASSLGQGKEGYTF. DNA for the CDR3: TGTGCCAGCAGCTTGGGACAGGGTAAGGAGGGCTACACCTTC. Based on the CDR3 plus reference TRBV5-5 and TRBJ1-2, the full variable domain is DAGVTQSPTHLIKTRGQQVTLRCSPISGHKSVSWYQQVLGQGPQFIFQYYEKEERGRGNFPDRFSARQFPNYSSELNVNALLLGDSALYLCASSLGQGKEGYTFGSGTRLTVV.